Listed below are T cell receptor beta chains from one sample, sequenced in a study of OX40 agonist ivuxolimab in advanced cancers. TCRdb's table, derived via immunoSEQ multiplex PCR, lists solely in-frame clones and lacks some. The sample has about 35,000 clones, about 78% seen once; the top ten hold 13%. The starting material was CD4+ or CD8+ T cells sorted from blood, obtained in a trial of the OX40 agonist ivuxolimab. These TCRs come from an adult with an advanced solid tumor such as melanoma, head and neck, liver or kidney cancer. CDR3s include the opening cysteine and the closing phenylalanine or tryptophan. The order of the fields is J gene, V gene, clone size, D gene, CDR3 DNA, CDR3 protein. D genes are given only for firm matches. Clone size is stated in some rows and not others, as once, few, many or a class when expanded.

J: TRBJ2-1; V: TRBV6-5; size: NA; D: NA; DNA: TGTGCCAGCAGACCGGTCGGGAGCTCCTACAATGAGCAGTTCTTC; CDR3: CASRPVGSSYNEQFF
J: TRBJ2-3; V: TRBV19; size: NA; D: NA; DNA: TGTGCCAGTAGTCTGGACTTTACTAGCACAGATACGCAGTATTTT; CDR3: CASSLDFTSTDTQYF
J: TRBJ2-5; V: TRBV2; size: NA; D: NA; DNA: TGTGCCAGCAGTCCCCTACGGGGTCAACAAGAGACCCAGTACTTC; CDR3: CASSPLRGQQETQYF
J: TRBJ2-2; V: TRBV19; size: NA; D: NA; DNA: TGTGCCAGTAGTTGGTGGGGCAGACTGAACACCGGGGAGCTGTTTTTT; CDR3: CASSWWGRLNTGELFF
J: TRBJ2-7; V: TRBV29-1; size: NA; D: NA; DNA: TGCAGCGTTGAAGTGGACAGCCTAGGCAAGCAGTACTTC; CDR3: CSVEVDSLGKQYF
J: TRBJ2-5; V: TRBV6-5; size: NA; D: NA; DNA: TGTGCCAGCAGTTACAGTCGGGGGATCCAAGAGACCCAGTACTTC; CDR3: CASSYSRGIQETQYF
J: TRBJ2-5; V: TRBV5-1; size: NA; D: NA; DNA: TGCGCCAGCAGCTTCGGAGGACTCAGGGAGACCCAGTACTTC; CDR3: CASSFGGLRETQYF
J: TRBJ2-5; V: TRBV10-1; size: NA; D: TRBD1; DNA: TGCGCCAGCAGTGAGTCTACCGGGACAGGGGTGGAGACCCAGTACTTC; CDR3: CASSESTGTGVETQYF
J: TRBJ2-5; V: TRBV11-2; size: once; D: NA; DNA: TGTGCCAGCAGCCCCACGGTAGGGGGTTTAGAGACCCAGTACTTC; CDR3: CASSPTVGGLETQYF
J: TRBJ2-3; V: TRBV5-5; size: NA; D: NA; DNA: TGTGCCAGCAGCTTGAGGCTCGACACAGATACGCAGTATTTT; CDR3: CASSLRLDTDTQYF